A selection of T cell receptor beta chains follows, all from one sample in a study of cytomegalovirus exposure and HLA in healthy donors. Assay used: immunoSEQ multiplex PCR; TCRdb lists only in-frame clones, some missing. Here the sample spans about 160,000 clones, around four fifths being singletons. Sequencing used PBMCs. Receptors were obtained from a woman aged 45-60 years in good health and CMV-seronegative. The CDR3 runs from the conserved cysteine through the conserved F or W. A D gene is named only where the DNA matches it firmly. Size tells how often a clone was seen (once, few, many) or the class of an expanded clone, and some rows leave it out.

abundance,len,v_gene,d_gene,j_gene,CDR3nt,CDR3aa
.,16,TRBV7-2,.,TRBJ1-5,TGTGCCAGCAGCTTAGCCGGGGATGCGAGCAATCAGCCCCAGCATTTT,CASSLAGDASNQPQHF
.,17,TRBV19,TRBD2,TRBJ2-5,TGTGCCAGTAGTTTGCGACTAGCGGGAGGGTACCAAGAGACCCAGTACTTC,CASSLRLAGGYQETQYF
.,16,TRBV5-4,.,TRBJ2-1,TGTGCCAGCAGCAAAGTATTAGCGTCATCCTACAATGAGCAGTTCTTC,CASSKVLASSYNEQFF
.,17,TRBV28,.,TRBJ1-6,TGTGCCAGCAGTTCCGGAGGAACGGGAGGCTTAGGATCACCCCTCCACTTT,CASSSGGTGGLGSPLHF
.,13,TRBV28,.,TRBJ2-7,TGTGCCAGCACCTCCGGGACACTCTACGAGCAGTACTTC,CASTSGTLYEQYF
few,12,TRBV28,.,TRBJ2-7,TGTGCCAGCAGTCCAGGGCAGCACGAGCAGTACTTC,CASSPGQHEQYF
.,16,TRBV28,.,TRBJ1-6,TGTGCCAGCAGTTTTGATTTACAGGGCTCTAATTCACCCCTCCACTTT,CASSFDLQGSNSPLHF
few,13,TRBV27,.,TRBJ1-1,TGTGCCAGCAGTGGGGCAGGGCGGACTGAAGCTTTCTTT,CASSGAGRTEAFF
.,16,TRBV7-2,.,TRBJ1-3,TGTGCCAGCAGCTTAGTTGCAGGAGGGGCAGGAAACACCATATATTTT,CASSLVAGGAGNTIYF
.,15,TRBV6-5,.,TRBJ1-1,TGTGCCAGCAGCCATCGACAGTTAGGTGGCACTGAAGCTTTCTTT,CASSHRQLGGTEAFF
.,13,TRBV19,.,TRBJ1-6,TGTGCCAGTAGTACGCTGGCTAATTCACCCCTCCACTTT,CASSTLANSPLHF
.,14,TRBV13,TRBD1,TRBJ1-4,TGTGCCAGCAGCTCCAGGGGGGCTAATGAAAAACTGTTTTTT,CASSSRGANEKLFF
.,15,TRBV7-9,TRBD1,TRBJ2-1,TGTGCCAGCAGCCTCGGACAGGGCTTTCCCAATGAGCAGTTCTTC,CASSLGQGFPNEQFF
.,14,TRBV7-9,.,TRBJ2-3,TGTGCCAGCAGCAGAGGGCCATCCACAGATACGCAGTATTTT,CASSRGPSTDTQYF
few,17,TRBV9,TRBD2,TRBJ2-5,TGTGCCAGCAGCGTGAGGGCTATAGCGGGGGGTCAAGAGACCCAGTACTTC,CASSVRAIAGGQETQYF
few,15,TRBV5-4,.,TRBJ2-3,TGTGCCAGCAGCTTGTACGGGGTTGGTACAGATACGCAGTATTTT,CASSLYGVGTDTQYF
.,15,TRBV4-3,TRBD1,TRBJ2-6,TGCGCCAGCAGTCGACAGGGGGCTGGGGCCAACGTCCTGACTTTC,CASSRQGAGANVLTF
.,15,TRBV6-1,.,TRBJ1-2,TGTGCCAGCAGTGCAAAATTCGAGGTGAGCTATGGCTACACCTTC,CASSAKFEVSYGYTF
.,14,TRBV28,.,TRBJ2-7,TGTGCCAGCAGTTTAACGACAGGGAGGTACGAGCAGTACTTC,CASSLTTGRYEQYF
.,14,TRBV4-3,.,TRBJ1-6,TGCGCCAGCAGCCAAGCGGGTGATACTTCACCCCTCCACTTT,CASSQAGDTSPLHF
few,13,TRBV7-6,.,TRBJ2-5,TGTGCCAGCAGCTTACGCAGGGGTGAGACCCAGTACTTC,CASSLRRGETQYF
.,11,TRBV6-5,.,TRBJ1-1,TGTGCCAGCAGTTCCGTGACTGAAGCTTTCTTT,CASSSVTEAFF
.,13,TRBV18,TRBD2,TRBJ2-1,TGTGCCAGCCTCCAAGCGGGAGACGATGAGCAGTTCTTC,CASLQAGDDEQFF